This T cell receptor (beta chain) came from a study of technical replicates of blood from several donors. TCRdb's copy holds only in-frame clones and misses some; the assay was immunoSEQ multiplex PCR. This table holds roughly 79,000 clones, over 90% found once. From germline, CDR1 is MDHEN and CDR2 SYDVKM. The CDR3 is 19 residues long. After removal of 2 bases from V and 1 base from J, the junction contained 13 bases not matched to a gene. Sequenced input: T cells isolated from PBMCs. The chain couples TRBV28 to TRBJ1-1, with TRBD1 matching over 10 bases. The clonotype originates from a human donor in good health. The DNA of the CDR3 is TGTGCCAGCAGTTTACCTTTGACAGGGGGCGAAGCTGGGAACACTGAAGCTTTCTTT. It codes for CASSLPLTGGEAGNTEAFF.